This T cell receptor beta chain was identified in a study of post-analysis software for immune sequencing data. In the study overall: Relapsing-remitting, secondary progressive and progressive-relapsing multiple sclerosis were all included among the disease courses. Whole-study results and caveats: A few TRBV segments appeared more often in patients than in controls, and TRBV5-6, TRBV5-1 and TRBV20-1 were among these.

This clonotype showed up just a few times. The antigen is not known. This CDR3 is 14 amino acids long. Trimming stripped 6 bases from V and 0 bases from J, with 8 bases between. TCR beta cDNA libraries included unique molecular identifiers. Each CDR3 protein gets one entry after TCRdb re-called the PCR reads with MiXCR. The sample lists about 430,000 distinct CDR3 sequences, about 39% occurring once. This chain connects TRBV12-3 or TRBV12-4 to TRBJ1-4, with D unresolved. This TCR was recovered from a girl aged 2 to 10 with multiple sclerosis. Sample: blood. The CDR3 spells CASSPLTTNEKLFF. The CDR3 nucleotides read TGTGCCAGCAGCCCCCTGACAACTAATGAAAAACTGTTTTTT.